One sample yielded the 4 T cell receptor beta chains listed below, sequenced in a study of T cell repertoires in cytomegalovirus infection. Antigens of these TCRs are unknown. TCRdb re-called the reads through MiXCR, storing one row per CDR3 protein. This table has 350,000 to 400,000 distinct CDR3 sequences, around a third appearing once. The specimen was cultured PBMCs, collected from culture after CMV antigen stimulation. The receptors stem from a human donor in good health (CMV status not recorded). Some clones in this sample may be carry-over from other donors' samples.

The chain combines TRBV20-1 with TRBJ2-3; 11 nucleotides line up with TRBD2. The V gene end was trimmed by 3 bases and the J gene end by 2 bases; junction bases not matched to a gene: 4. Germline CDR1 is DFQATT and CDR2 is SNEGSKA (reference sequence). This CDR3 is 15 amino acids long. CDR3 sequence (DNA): TGCAGTGCTAGTAGGACTAGCGGGCCCACAGATACGCAGTATTTT. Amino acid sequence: CSASRTSGPTDTQYF.

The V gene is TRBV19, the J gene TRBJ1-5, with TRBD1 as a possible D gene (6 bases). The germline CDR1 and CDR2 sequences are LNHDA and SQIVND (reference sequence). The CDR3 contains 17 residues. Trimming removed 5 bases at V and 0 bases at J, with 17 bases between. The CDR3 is CASSLIATGYSNQPQHF. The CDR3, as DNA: TGTGCCAGTAGTTTGATAGCGACAGGATATAGCAATCAGCCCCAGCATTTT.

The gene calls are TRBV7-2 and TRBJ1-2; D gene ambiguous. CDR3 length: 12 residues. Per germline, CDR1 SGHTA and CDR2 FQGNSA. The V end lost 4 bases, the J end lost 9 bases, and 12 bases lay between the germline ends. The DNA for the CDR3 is TGTGCCAGCAGCTCTAGTGGGTCGAGCTACACCTTC. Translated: CASSSSGSSYTF.

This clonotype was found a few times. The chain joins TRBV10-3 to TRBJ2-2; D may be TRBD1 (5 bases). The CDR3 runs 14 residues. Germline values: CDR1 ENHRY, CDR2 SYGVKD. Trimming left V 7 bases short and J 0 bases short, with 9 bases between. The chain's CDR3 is CAITGQPNTGELFF. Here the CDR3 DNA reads TGTGCCATCACAGGGCAGCCGAACACCGGGGAGCTGTTTTTT.